This TCR beta chain comes out of a study of OX40 agonist ivuxolimab in advanced cancers. Points from the study as a whole: Compared with others, partial responders at 0.1-3.0 mg/kg displayed clonal expansion among the lowest.

This clone was counted only a few times. Its matching antigen is unknown. The repertoire was sequenced with immunoSEQ multiplex PCR; TCRdb's copy has only in-frame clones and lacks some. The sample includes about 50,000 clones, more than 75% of them seen just once. V lost 8 bases and J 5 bases, leaving 16 bases between the germline ends. There are 13 residues in the CDR3. Per germline, CDR1 KGHSH and CDR2 LQKENI. The material sequenced was CD4+ or CD8+ T cells sorted from blood, taken in a trial of the OX40 agonist ivuxolimab. The receptor was derived from an adult with an advanced solid tumor such as melanoma, head and neck, liver or kidney cancer. The chain employs TRBV18 and TRBJ2-7, with D perhaps TRBD1 (6 bases). As DNA, the CDR3 is TGTGCCAGCGCCCAGGGGTTTGGGAACGAGCAGTACTTC. Protein sequence: CASAQGFGNEQYF.